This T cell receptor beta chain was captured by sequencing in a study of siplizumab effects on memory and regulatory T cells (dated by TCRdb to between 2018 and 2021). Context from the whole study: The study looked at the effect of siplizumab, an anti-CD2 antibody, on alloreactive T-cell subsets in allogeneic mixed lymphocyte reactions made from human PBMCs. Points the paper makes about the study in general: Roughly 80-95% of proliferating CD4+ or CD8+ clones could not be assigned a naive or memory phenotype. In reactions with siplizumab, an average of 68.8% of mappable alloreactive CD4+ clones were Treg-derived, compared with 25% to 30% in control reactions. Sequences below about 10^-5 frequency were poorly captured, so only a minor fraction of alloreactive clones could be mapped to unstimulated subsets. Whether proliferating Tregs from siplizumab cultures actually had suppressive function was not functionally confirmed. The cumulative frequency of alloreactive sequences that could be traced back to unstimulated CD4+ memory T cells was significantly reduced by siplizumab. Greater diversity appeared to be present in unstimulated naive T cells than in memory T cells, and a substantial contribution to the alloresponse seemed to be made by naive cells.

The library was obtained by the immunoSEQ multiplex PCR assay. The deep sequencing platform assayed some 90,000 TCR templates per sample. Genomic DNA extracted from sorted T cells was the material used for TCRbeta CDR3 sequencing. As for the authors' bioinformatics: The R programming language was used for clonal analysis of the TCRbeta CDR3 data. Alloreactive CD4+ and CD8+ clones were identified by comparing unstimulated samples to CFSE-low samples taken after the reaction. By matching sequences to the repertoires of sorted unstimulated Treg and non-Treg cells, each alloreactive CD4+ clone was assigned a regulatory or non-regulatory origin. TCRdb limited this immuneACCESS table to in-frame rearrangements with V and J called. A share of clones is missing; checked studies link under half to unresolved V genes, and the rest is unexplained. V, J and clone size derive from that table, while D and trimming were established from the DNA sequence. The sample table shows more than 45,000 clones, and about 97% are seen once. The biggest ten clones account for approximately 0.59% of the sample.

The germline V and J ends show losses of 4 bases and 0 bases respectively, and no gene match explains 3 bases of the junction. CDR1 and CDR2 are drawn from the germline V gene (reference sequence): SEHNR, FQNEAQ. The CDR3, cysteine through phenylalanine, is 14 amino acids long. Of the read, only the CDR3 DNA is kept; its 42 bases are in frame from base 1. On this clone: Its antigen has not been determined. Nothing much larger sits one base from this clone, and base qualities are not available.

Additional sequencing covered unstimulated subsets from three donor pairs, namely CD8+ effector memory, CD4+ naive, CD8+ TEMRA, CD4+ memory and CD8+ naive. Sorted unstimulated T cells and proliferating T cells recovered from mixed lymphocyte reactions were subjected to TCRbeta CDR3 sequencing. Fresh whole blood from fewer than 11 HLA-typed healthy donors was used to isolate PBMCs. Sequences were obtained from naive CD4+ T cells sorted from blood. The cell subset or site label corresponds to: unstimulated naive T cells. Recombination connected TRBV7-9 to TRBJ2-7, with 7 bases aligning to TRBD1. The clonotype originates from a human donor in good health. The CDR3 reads CASSWGQSSYEQYF. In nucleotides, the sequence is TGTGCCAGCAGCTGGGGACAGTCCTCCTACGAGCAGTACTTC.